The 20 T cell receptor beta chains given below trace back to one sample, sequenced in a study of blood T cell repertoires in COVID-19. Clones were read by immunoSEQ multiplex PCR, and TCRdb kept only the in-frame ones, dropping some. This sample has about 190,000 clones, with 88% found just once. Sequencing used peripheral blood. Receptors originate from a man younger than 30 with active or convalescent COVID-19.

This clone has more than one count but fewer than ten. This chain connects TRBV24-1 to TRBJ1-1; D remains ambiguous. The CDR3 runs 14 residues. The germline gives CDR1 KGHDR, CDR2 SFDVKD. V lost 8 bases and J lost 1, with 13 bases in between. CDR3 residues: CATITTYGNTEAFF. CDR3 sequence (DNA): TGTGCCACCATTACGACATACGGGAACACTGAAGCTTTCTTT.

The chain recombines TRBV5-6 with TRBJ2-1, with a weak D call TRBD1 (5 bases). In germline, CDR1 is SGHDT, CDR2 YYEEEE. This CDR3 spans 18 amino acids. The V end lost 0 bases, the J end lost 8 bases, and 24 bases lay between the germline ends. CDR3 nucleotide sequence: TGTGCCAGCAGCTTGGCCGGTCAGGGCCCCAACCTGGTCGATGAGCAGTTCTTC. This codes for CASSLAGQGPNLVDEQFF. Using reference TRBV5-6 and TRBJ2-1 for the parts outside the CDR3, the full variable domain is DAGVTQSPTHLIKTRGQQVTLRCSPKSGHDTVSWYQQALGQGPQFIFQYYEEEERQRGNFPDRFSGHQFPNYSSELNVNALLLGDSALYLCASSLAGQGPNLVDEQFFGPGTRLTVL.

The V call is TRBV12-3 or TRBV12-4, the J call TRBJ1-6; D is undetermined. Trimming pared 5 bases from V and 13 bases from J, leaving 12 bases between. This CDR3 is built from 12 residues. CDR3 bases: TGTGCCAGCAGTAGGAGCCCGGGGCCCCTCCACTTT. Translated, it gives CASSRSPGPLHF.

This clone was picked up a small number of times. The V gene is TRBV13, the J gene TRBJ1-3, with D perhaps matching TRBD1 (5 bases). This CDR3 region has 14 residues. V dropped 3 bases and J dropped 2 bases, with 8 bases sitting between them. The germline V gene encodes CDR1 PRHDT and CDR2 FYEKMQ (reference sequence). The CDR3 sequence: CASSLGRAGNTIYF. The CDR3 DNA follows: TGTGCCAGCAGCTTGGGCAGGGCTGGAAACACCATATATTTT.

This rearrangement joins TRBV10-3 to TRBJ1-6; maybe TRBD1 (5 bases). Looked up from germline, CDR1 is ENHRY and CDR2 is SYGVKD. V was trimmed by 0 bases and J by 14 bases, leaving 20 bases between them. The CDR3 totals 16 residues. As DNA, the CDR3 is TGTGCCATCAGTGAGTCAAGGGGCAGCCCGTCTATCACCCTCCACTTT. Amino acids: CAISESRGSPSITLHF.

The rearrangement links TRBV11-2 to TRBJ2-1, with TRBD1 matching 10 bases. The CDR3 has 15 residues. V dropped 3 bases and J dropped 12; count of bases not matched to a gene: 11. The germline V gene encodes CDR1 SGHAT and CDR2 FQNNGV. The CDR3 reads CASSFWGQGLLSQFF. CDR3 DNA sequence: TGTGCCAGCAGCTTTTGGGGACAGGGGCTACTTTCGCAGTTCTTC.

As for this clone: Other DNA sequences in this sample translate to the same CDR3. V usage is TRBV5-1 and J usage is TRBJ1-1, with 11 bases matching TRBD1. CDR1 and CDR2 from the germline V gene are SGHRS and YFSETQ. This CDR3 comprises 14 residues. The V and J ends lost 3 bases and 5 bases, in that order; junction bases with no gene match: 3. The CDR3 loop reads CASSSGTGGTEAFF. CDR3 bases: TGCGCCAGCAGCTCCGGGACAGGGGGTACTGAAGCTTTCTTT.

This clone is a singleton in its sample. This chain joins TRBV7-3 and TRBJ2-3; possible D gene TRBD1, 5 bases. Per the germline V gene, CDR1 is SGHTA and CDR2 is FQGTGA. V lost 5 bases and J 5 bases, leaving 14 bases between the germline ends. CDR3 size: 14 residues. The chain's CDR3 is CASSLDSSVDTQYF. In DNA, the CDR3 is TGTGCCAGCAGCCTTGACAGTTCGGTAGATACGCAGTATTTT.

The rearrangement uses TRBV19 and TRBJ1-3, with D possibly matching TRBD1 (5 bases). Trimming stripped 3 bases from V and 0 bases from J, with 12 bases between. The CDR3 contains 16 residues. CDR1 LNHDA and CDR2 SQIVND come from the germline V gene (reference sequence). The CDR3 bases are TGTGCCAGTAGTATTGGGTGGGGCCGCTCTGGAAACACCATATATTTT. Encoded protein: CASSIGWGRSGNTIYF.

This CDR3 reads CASRLLAGVGDTQYF. The CDR3 coding sequence is TGTGCCAGCAGGCTGCTAGCGGGAGTTGGAGATACGCAGTATTTT. J is TRBJ2-3 and V is TRBV5-5; 10 nucleotides match TRBD2. CDR1 and CDR2 (germline): SGHKS, YYEKEE (reference sequence). The CDR3 runs to 15 residues. V gave up 5 bases and J gave up 5 bases; unmatched junction bases: 8. Variable domain in full (rest from reference TRBV5-5 and TRBJ2-3): DAGVTQSPTHLIKTRGQQVTLRCSPISGHKSVSWYQQVLGQGPQFIFQYYEKEERGRGNFPDRFSARQFPNYSSELNVNALLLGDSALYLCASRLLAGVGDTQYFGPGTRLTVL.

The rearrangement links TRBV30 to TRBJ2-3; TRBD2 aligns across 8 bases. CDR1 is GTSNPN and CDR2 is SVGIG in the germline V gene (reference sequence). Germline trimming cut 0 bases from V and 4 bases from J; bases unmatched to any gene: 9. This CDR3 has 16 amino acids. The DNA of the CDR3 is TGTGCCTGGAGTGTAGGGTTAGCGGGGTTTTCAGATACGCAGTATTTT. Translating gives CAWSVGLAGFSDTQYF.

The V call is TRBV6-1, the J call TRBJ1-1; no clear D gene. The CDR3 length is 13 residues. The V gene lost 2 bases and the J gene lost 7 bases, with 11 bases spanning the gap. Looked up from germline, CDR1 is MNHNS and CDR2 is SASEGT. CDR3 sequence: CASSERRGNEAFF. In DNA, the CDR3 is TGTGCCAGCAGTGAAAGGCGGGGTAATGAAGCTTTCTTT.

The chain carries TRBV27 and TRBJ2-5; TRBD2 matches at 7 bases. The CDR3 has 15 amino acids. After removal of 5 bases from V and 5 bases from J, the junction contained 11 bases not matched to a gene. CDR1 MNHEY and CDR2 SMNVEV come from the germline V gene (reference sequence). The CDR3 DNA follows: TGTGCCAGCAGTACGAGGGAGGGCCGCTGGGAGACCCAGTACTTC. Translated: CASSTREGRWETQYF.

The V call is TRBV30, the J call TRBJ2-7; no clear D gene. Germline CDR1 and CDR2: GTSNPN and SVGIG (reference sequence). This CDR3 contains 14 residues. Trimming cost V 0 bases and J 1 base, with 10 bases left between them. For the CDR3, the DNA is TGTGCCTGGAGTGTTTATGGCAGATCCTACGAGCAGTACTTC. Protein sequence: CAWSVYGRSYEQYF.

The rearrangement joins TRBV18 to TRBJ2-7; 7 bases are shared with TRBD1. Unmatched junction bases numbered 5, after V lost 0 bases and J lost 0 bases. The CDR3 contains 16 residues. The germline CDR1 and CDR2 sequences are KGHSH and LQKENI. The CDR3: CASSPPRGTASYEQYF. CDR3 nucleotides: TGTGCCAGCTCACCACCTAGGGGGACAGCCTCCTACGAGCAGTACTTC.

This clone occurred once. The chain links TRBV5-4 to TRBJ2-1; TRBD2 matches 13 bases. The CDR3 has 16 residues. CDR1 and CDR2 (germline): SGHNT, YYREEE (reference sequence). V gave up 1 base and J gave up 7 bases; unmatched junction bases: 5. In DNA, the CDR3 is TGTGCCAGCAGCTTGACTAGCGGGGGGGCCAGAAATGAGCAGTTCTTC. Encoded protein: CASSLTSGGARNEQFF.

The sample holds one count of this clone. The V and J genes are TRBV5-1 and TRBJ2-2; the match to TRBD1 covers 9 bases. CDR3 length equals 19 residues. Germline V gives CDR1 SGHRS, CDR2 YFSETQ. Losses at the gene ends were 4 bases for V and 3 bases for J; bases not matched to a gene: 16. CDR3 DNA sequence: TGCGCCAGCAGCCCCTCGGCATCGTGGACAGGGGTGGACACCGGGGAGCTGTTTTTT. Translated: CASSPSASWTGVDTGELFF.

The chain recombines TRBV6-1 with TRBJ1-5, with TRBD1 matching 8 bases. This CDR3 is 17 amino acids long. CDR1 and CDR2 from the germline V gene are MNHNS and SASEGT. Trimming at V came to 1 base and at J to 2 bases, leaving 7 bases not matched to a gene. The CDR3 nucleotides are TGTGCCAGCAGTGAAGGAACAGGGGGAATAGGCAATCAGCCCCAGCATTTT. Its protein is CASSEGTGGIGNQPQHF.

The chain combines TRBV4-2 with TRBJ2-7; 10 bases fit TRBD2. Losses at the gene ends were 5 bases for V and 3 bases for J; bases not matched to a gene: 7. Germline V gene data show CDR1 as LGHNA and CDR2 as YNFKEQ. This CDR3 has 15 residues. Here the CDR3 DNA reads TGTGCCAGCAGCAAGTACCTAGCGGGGGACTACGAGCAGTACTTC. Its translation is CASSKYLAGDYEQYF.

This clone has a single count. This chain connects TRBV6-6 to TRBJ1-5; D call uncertain. Trimming cost V 6 bases and J 0 bases, with 12 bases left between them. This CDR3 is 15 amino acids long. Looked up from germline, CDR1 is MNHNY and CDR2 is SVGAGI (reference sequence). The CDR3 protein is CASRNGVYSNQPQHF. The CDR3 DNA reads TGTGCCAGCAGAAACGGTGTATATAGCAATCAGCCCCAGCATTTT.